One and the same sample provided the 12 T cell receptor beta chains below, sequenced in a study of T cell changes during pregnancy in multiple sclerosis (dated by TCRdb to the late 2010s). The receptor library was made with the immunoSEQ multiplex PCR assay. TCRdb carries this immuneACCESS record with in-frame sequences only. Its versions omit some clonotypes, under half of them owing to an unresolved V gene in the studies checked, with the rest unexplained. This sample holds about 36,000 clones; approximately 91% were observed only once. The ten largest clones capture roughly 10% of the sample. Sequences were derived from CD8+ T cells from peripheral blood mononuclear cells, sampled in the third trimester of pregnancy. The receptors originated from a female donor with multiple sclerosis, enrolled in a pregnancy study.

This chain's CDR3 is CASSSGLAGETQYF. In DNA, the CDR3 is TGTGCCAGTAGTTCAGGACTAGCGGGAGAGACCCAGTACTTC. The chain links TRBV19 to TRBJ2-5; 11 nucleotides agree with TRBD2. In germline, CDR1 is LNHDA, CDR2 SQIVND (reference sequence). This CDR3 has 14 residues. V lost 5 bases, J lost 4 bases, and 3 bases stayed unmatched.

The chain combines TRBV2 with TRBJ1-3, with D possibly matching TRBD1 (5 bases). The CDR3 covers 13 residues. Germline-derived CDR1 and CDR2 are SNHLY and FYNNEI. Trimming shortened V by 9 bases and J by 1 base, and 10 bases separated the two germline ends. CDR3 DNA: TGTGCCAGTACGGGGGGATCTGGAAACACCATATATTTT. Its protein is CASTGGSGNTIYF.

This sequence joins TRBV7-2 and TRBJ1-4; 9 bases align to TRBD1. The CDR3 totals 16 residues. V gave up 5 bases and J gave up 8 bases; unmatched junction bases: 12. Germline-derived CDR1 and CDR2 are SGHTA and FQGNSA. CDR3 residues: CASSLYAPGQGEKLFF. CDR3 DNA sequence: TGTGCCAGCAGCCTCTATGCTCCGGGACAGGGAGAAAAACTGTTTTTT.

The rearrangement uses TRBV29-1 and TRBJ2-3, with 9 bases aligning to TRBD1. In germline, CDR1 is SQVTM, CDR2 ANQGSEA. The J segment lost 2 bases and the V segment lost 2 bases, leaving 5 bases of the junction unmatched. This CDR3 contains 15 residues. The CDR3 DNA reads TGCAGCGTTGAATACGGGACAGGGATCACAGATACGCAGTATTTT. This translates into CSVEYGTGITDTQYF.

J is TRBJ2-7 and V is TRBV5-1, with 11 bases lining up with TRBD1. The CDR3 extends over 14 amino acids. Losses at the gene ends were 2 bases for V and 7 bases for J; bases not matched to a gene: 5. Germline V lookup: CDR1 SGHRS, CDR2 YFSETQ. CDR3 protein: CASSFGQGAGEQYF. CDR3 DNA: TGCGCCAGCAGCTTCGGACAGGGGGCTGGAGAGCAGTACTTC. The entire variable domain, with the rest obtained from reference TRBV5-1 and TRBJ2-7, is as follows: KAGVTQTPRYLIKTRGQQVTLSCSPISGHRSVSWYQQTPGQGLQFLFEYFSETQRNKGNFPGRFSGRQFSNSRSEMNVSTLELGDSALYLCASSFGQGAGEQYFGPGTRLTVT.

The chain uses TRBV7-9 and TRBJ1-1; D gene unclear. V was cut by 4 bases and J by 1 base, with 7 bases left in between. Germline CDR1 reads SEHNR; CDR2 reads FQNEAQ (reference sequence). The CDR3 covers 13 residues. The CDR3 loop reads CASSYSPNTEAFF. CDR3 in DNA: TGTGCCAGCAGCTACAGCCCGAACACTGAAGCTTTCTTT.

The CDR3 coding sequence is TGTGCCAGCAGTGGTTTATGGCCTGAAGCTTTCTTT. This sequence encodes CASSGLWPEAFF. The chain combines TRBV2 with TRBJ1-1; D remains unclear. The CDR3 runs 12 residues. V lost 4 bases and J 6 bases, leaving 9 bases between the germline ends. The V gene's germline CDR1 is SNHLY and CDR2 FYNNEI.

The chain has TRBV4-1 and TRBJ1-4; perhaps TRBD1 as D (5 bases). The CDR3 consists of 14 residues. Germline V gene data show CDR1 as MGHRA and CDR2 as YSYEKL. Between the trimmed V and J ends, which lost 4 bases and 7 bases, there was a span of 13 bases. This CDR3 is CASSPGGGGEKLFF. The CDR3 DNA follows: TGCGCCAGCAGCCCCGGCGGGGGGGGTGAAAAACTGTTTTTT.

This chain joins TRBV5-1 and TRBJ2-1; 9 bases agree with TRBD2. Germline lookup yields CDR1 SGHRS and CDR2 YFSETQ. V shed 3 bases and J 3 bases; nucleotides not matched to a gene: 4. There are 15 residues in the CDR3. CDR3 sequence reads: CASSYSGSGYNEQFF. As DNA, the CDR3 is TGCGCCAGCAGCTATAGCGGGAGCGGCTACAATGAGCAGTTCTTC. The full variable domain, in which reference TRBV5-1 and TRBJ2-1 provide the parts outside the CDR3, is KAGVTQTPRYLIKTRGQQVTLSCSPISGHRSVSWYQQTPGQGLQFLFEYFSETQRNKGNFPGRFSGRQFSNSRSEMNVSTLELGDSALYLCASSYSGSGYNEQFFGPGTRLTVL.

The chain couples TRBV13 to TRBJ2-7; D might be TRBD1 (6 bases). V was trimmed by 3 bases and J by 3 bases, leaving 15 bases between them. The CDR3 is 15 amino acids. Germline CDR1 and CDR2: PRHDT and FYEKMQ (reference sequence). The CDR3: CASSFTGTMGYEQYF. The CDR3 DNA follows: TGTGCCAGCAGCTTTACCGGGACAATGGGCTACGAGCAGTACTTC.

This clone was detected only a few times. This chain uses TRBV19 with TRBJ1-1; 8 bases align to TRBD1. J lost 5 bases, V lost 5 bases, and 16 bases had no gene match. This CDR3 has 17 residues. Germline V gene lookup returns CDR1 LNHDA and CDR2 SQIVND (reference sequence). In DNA, the CDR3 is TGTGCCAGTAGTGTTCTTTCCTGGACAGGGAAAGGGACTGAAGCTTTCTTT. It codes for CASSVLSWTGKGTEAFF.

The table lists this clone with a few counts. The chain has TRBV2 and TRBJ2-7; 11 bases line up with TRBD1. The CDR3 contains 12 residues. Germline CDR1 SNHLY, CDR2 FYNNEI. As DNA, the CDR3 is TGTGCTGAGGGACAGGGGGTCTACGAGCAGTACTTC. Translated, it gives CAEGQGVYEQYF.